A single sample gave rise to the 29 T cell receptor beta chains below, sequenced in a study of T cell responses to AZD1222 COVID-19 vaccine. Assay used: immunoSEQ multiplex PCR; TCRdb lists only in-frame clones, some missing. The table records 130,000 or so clones, around 85% of them present only once. The source was peripheral blood, collected 28 days after the second dose of the MenACWY control vaccine. These receptors were collected from an adult who received the MenACWY meningococcal vaccine as a control.

J is TRBJ2-2 and V is TRBV11-1, with D unclear. The germline gives CDR1 SGHAT, CDR2 FQDESV (reference sequence). The CDR3 is 15 residues long. V was pared by 2 bases and J by 1 base, with 8 bases between. The CDR3 DNA is TGTGCCAGCAGCTTAAGAGTGGGGAACACCGGGGAGCTGTTTTTT. Its protein is CASSLRVGNTGELFF.

The chain joins TRBV6-2 or TRBV6-3 to TRBJ2-7; 7 bases align to TRBD2. This CDR3 spans 13 amino acids. Trimming cost V 6 bases and J 0 bases; bases outside gene matches: 2. Germline V gene lookup returns CDR1 MNHEY and CDR2 SVGEGT. The chain's CDR3 is CASSLAASYEQYF. The CDR3 nucleotides are TGTGCCAGCAGCCTAGCGGCCTCCTACGAGCAGTACTTC.

The chain combines TRBV6-5 with TRBJ2-7; D perhaps matches TRBD1 (5 bases). This CDR3 has 13 residues. V lost 4 bases, J lost 0 bases, and 7 bases lay in between. CDR1 is MNHEY, CDR2 SVGAGI, per germline. In DNA, the CDR3 is TGTGCCAGCAGTTCAGGGAACTCCTACGAGCAGTACTTC. It yields the protein CASSSGNSYEQYF.

The CDR3 protein is CSVVPDMSGANVLTF. DNA of the CDR3: TGCAGCGTTGTACCCGACATGTCTGGGGCCAACGTCCTGACTTTC. The V call is TRBV29-1, the J call TRBJ2-6; D ambiguous. The V gene's germline CDR1 is SQVTM and CDR2 ANQGSEA. V lost 4 bases and J 1 base, leaving 11 bases between the germline ends. The CDR3 is made up of 15 amino acids. Full variable domain (rest looked up from reference TRBV29-1 and TRBJ2-6): SAVISQKPSRDICQRGTSLTIQCQVDSQVTMMFWYRQQPGQSLTLIATANQGSEATYESGFVIDKFPISRPNLTFSTLTVSNMSPEDSSIYLCSVVPDMSGANVLTFGAGSRLTVL.

This clone was detected once. The V call is TRBV19, the J call TRBJ1-1; TRBD1 matches at 8 bases. CDR1 is LNHDA, CDR2 SQIVND, per germline (reference sequence). This CDR3 contains 13 residues. The J segment lost 4 bases and the V segment lost 2 bases, leaving 0 bases of the junction unmatched. The CDR3 region is CASSITGGTEAFF. Written as DNA, the CDR3 is TGTGCCAGTAGTATAACAGGGGGCACTGAAGCTTTCTTT.

The CDR3 reads CASSLPGYTQYF. In nucleotides, the CDR3 is TGTGCCAGCAGCCTGCCCGGGTATACGCAGTATTTT. The J gene is TRBJ2-3, the V gene TRBV28; D call uncertain. CDR1 and CDR2 (germline): MDHEN, SYDVKM. The V and J ends lost 6 bases and 7 bases respectively, with 11 bases between them. The CDR3 is 12 residues long.

Here the CDR3 DNA reads TGTGCCAGTAGTCTTTGGGACAGAAACACTGAAGCTTTCTTT. Encoded protein: CASSLWDRNTEAFF. V and J are TRBV19 and TRBJ1-1, with TRBD1 matching over 7 bases. Germline V gives CDR1 LNHDA, CDR2 SQIVND (reference sequence). This CDR3 region has 14 residues. Trimming removed 5 bases from V and 2 bases from J; junction bases left unmatched: 5.

CDR3 in DNA: TGCGCCAGCAGCTTTTTACCCGCCGGTACAGGGTCCTACGAGCAGTACTTC. Encoded protein: CASSFLPAGTGSYEQYF. The chain is built from TRBV5-1 and TRBJ2-7, with TRBD1 as a possible D gene (6 bases). Germline CDR1 reads SGHRS; CDR2 reads YFSETQ. This CDR3 comprises 17 residues. V gave up 2 bases and J gave up 1 base, with 19 bases separating them.

This clone showed up just a few times. The rearrangement uses TRBV7-9 and TRBJ2-2, with D unclear. V lost 10 bases to trimming and J lost 2 bases, with 11 bases between them. The CDR3 covers 13 residues. Germline V gives CDR1 SEHNR, CDR2 FQNEAQ (reference sequence). CDR3 DNA sequence: TGTGCCACAGGTCTCGAAAACACCGGGGAGCTGTTTTTT. It translates to CATGLENTGELFF.

For this clone: The sample contains more than one DNA sequence encoding this CDR3. The V gene is TRBV5-1, the J gene TRBJ1-2; 10 nucleotides align to TRBD1. There are 15 residues in the CDR3. Germline lookup yields CDR1 SGHRS and CDR2 YFSETQ. With 2 bases clipped from V and 0 bases from J, the junction kept 1 base outside the gene matches. CDR3 nucleotides: TGCGCCAGCAGCTTCGGACAGGGGGCTAACTATGGCTACACCTTC. Protein: CASSFGQGANYGYTF. Supplemented by reference TRBV5-1 and TRBJ1-2, the full variable domain reads KAGVTQTPRYLIKTRGQQVTLSCSPISGHRSVSWYQQTPGQGLQFLFEYFSETQRNKGNFPGRFSGRQFSNSRSEMNVSTLELGDSALYLCASSFGQGANYGYTFGSGTRLTVV.

The count of this clone is one. This rearrangement joins TRBV4-1 to TRBJ1-6; D may be TRBD1 (5 bases). V lost 0 bases and J 10 bases, leaving 13 bases between the germline ends. There are 15 residues in the CDR3. Germline V CDR1 and CDR2: MGHRA, YSYEKL. This chain's CDR3 is CASSQEGTRGSPLHF. In nucleotides, the CDR3 is TGCGCCAGCAGCCAAGAAGGGACCCGAGGGTCACCCCTCCACTTT.

The chain couples TRBV7-2 to TRBJ2-7; no definite D call. V lost 2 bases, J lost 3 bases, and 8 bases lay in between. CDR1 is SGHTA and CDR2 is FQGNSA in the germline V gene. There are 13 residues in the CDR3. The CDR3 DNA follows: TGTGCCAGCAGCTTAAAGGGTATCTACGAGCAGTACTTC. It encodes CASSLKGIYEQYF.

The chain combines TRBV19 with TRBJ2-3, with TRBD2 matching 8 bases. The CDR3 consists of 14 residues. The junction had 4 bases not matched to a gene; V was cut back by 6 bases and J by 2 bases. Per the germline V gene, CDR1 is LNHDA and CDR2 is SQIVND (reference sequence). The CDR3 loop reads CASRRAGATDTQYF. In nucleotides, the CDR3 is TGTGCCAGTAGACGAGCGGGGGCCACAGATACGCAGTATTTT.

This rearrangement joins TRBV19 to TRBJ1-4; D unclear. V was shortened by 5 bases and J by 5 bases, with 9 bases between the two germline ends. The CDR3 length is 13 residues. Germline V lookup: CDR1 LNHDA, CDR2 SQIVND (reference sequence). The CDR3 DNA is TGTGCCAGTAGTCCCCGGATGAATGAAAAACTGTTTTTT. Translation: CASSPRMNEKLFF.

The gene calls are TRBV19 and TRBJ1-3; D unresolved. Germline CDR1 LNHDA, CDR2 SQIVND (reference sequence). CDR3 length: 14 residues. The V end lost 3 bases, the J end lost 2 bases, and 8 bases lay between the germline ends. The CDR3 protein is CASSILGAGNTIYF. CDR3 nucleotides: TGTGCCAGTAGTATCCTAGGAGCTGGAAACACCATATATTTT.

This chain connects TRBV9 to TRBJ1-1; 9 nucleotides agree with TRBD1. The ends lost 6 bases at V and 1 base at J; junction bases unmatched: 4. Per the germline V gene, CDR1 is SGDLS and CDR2 is YYNGEE. The CDR3 is made up of 14 amino acids. This CDR3 reads CASTTGGENTEAFF. CDR3 DNA: TGTGCCAGCACCACAGGGGGCGAGAACACTGAAGCTTTCTTT.

V gene TRBV12-5 combines with J gene TRBJ1-1; D unresolved. The CDR3 is made up of 14 amino acids. Germline lookup yields CDR1 LGHNT and CDR2 FRNRAP. The V end was cut by 3 bases, the J end by 2 bases, with 10 bases between. CDR3 coding DNA: TGTGCTAGTGGTTTATGGGGAGGCAACACTGAAGCTTTCTTT. Translated: CASGLWGGNTEAFF.

V is TRBV19 and J is TRBJ2-1; tentative D call: TRBD2 (6 bases). Trimming cost V 2 bases and J 6 bases, with 17 bases left between them. The CDR3 loop spans 16 amino acids. Germline V CDR1 and CDR2: LNHDA, SQIVND (reference sequence). CDR3 DNA: TGTGCCAGTAGTATATTAGGAGGGGTACTTCCCAATGAGCAGTTCTTC. Amino acid sequence: CASSILGGVLPNEQFF. Supplemented by reference TRBV19 and TRBJ2-1, the full variable domain reads DGGITQSPKYLFRKEGQNVTLSCEQNLNHDAMYWYRQDPGQGLRLIYYSQIVNDFQKGDIAEGYSVSREKKESFPLTVTSAQKNPTAFYLCASSILGGVLPNEQFFGPGTRLTVL.

The V call is TRBV19, the J call TRBJ2-1; 12 bases fit TRBD2. V shed 5 bases and J 10 bases; nucleotides not matched to a gene: 9. The CDR3 runs to 15 residues. Germline V gene data show CDR1 as LNHDA and CDR2 as SQIVND (reference sequence). Here the CDR3 DNA reads TGTGCCAGTAGTTGGACTAGCGGGGCCCTTAGGGAGCAGTTCTTC. Protein: CASSWTSGALREQFF.

The V gene is TRBV28, the J gene TRBJ1-5, with D unresolved. CDR3 size: 12 residues. Germline V CDR1 and CDR2: MDHEN, SYDVKM. V lost 7 bases and J 9 bases, leaving 13 bases between the germline ends. The CDR3: CASNVGSRPQHF. CDR3 DNA sequence: TGTGCCAGCAACGTCGGTTCTCGGCCCCAGCATTTT.

V is TRBV28 and J is TRBJ2-2; 10 bases match TRBD1. Trimming removed 10 bases from V and 4 bases from J; junction bases left unmatched: 6. Germline assignment: CDR1 MDHEN and CDR2 SYDVKM. This CDR3 is 14 amino acids long. CDR3 coding DNA: TGTGCCACCCGACAGGGGGCGCGCACCGGGGAGCTGTTTTTT. It codes for CATRQGARTGELFF.

The chain links TRBV29-1 to TRBJ2-3; D gene unclear. V was cut by 0 bases and J by 1 base, with 11 bases left in between. The CDR3 runs 15 residues. Looked up from germline, CDR1 is SQVTM and CDR2 is ANQGSEA. CDR3: CSVEDPVSGTDTQYF. In DNA form, the CDR3 reads TGCAGCGTTGAAGACCCCGTTTCAGGCACAGATACGCAGTATTTT.

V usage is TRBV2 and J usage is TRBJ2-7; D uncertain. Per the germline V gene, CDR1 is SNHLY and CDR2 is FYNNEI. The CDR3 covers 11 residues. Trimming shortened V by 6 bases and J by 3 bases, and 6 bases separated the two germline ends. The CDR3 loop is CASSSFYEQYF. The CDR3 bases are TGTGCCAGCAGCTCATTCTACGAGCAGTACTTC.

V gene TRBV2 combines with J gene TRBJ2-7, with 7 bases identical to TRBD1. CDR1 is SNHLY, CDR2 FYNNEI, per germline. The trim removed 3 bases at V and 5 bases at J, leaving 4 bases unmatched. The CDR3 is 13 amino acids. This CDR3 reads CASSENRGNEQYV. For the CDR3, the DNA is TGTGCCAGCAGTGAGAACAGGGGCAACGAGCAGTACGTC.

The chain recombines TRBV6-5 with TRBJ2-5; TRBD1 agrees at 7 bases. The germline gives CDR1 MNHEY, CDR2 SVGAGI. Losses at the gene ends were 6 bases for V and 7 bases for J; bases not matched to a gene: 8. The CDR3 is 13 amino acids. The CDR3 region is CASSPRQGGTQYF. The DNA of the CDR3 is TGTGCCAGCAGCCCGCGACAGGGTGGGACCCAGTACTTC.

The rearrangement links TRBV12-3 or TRBV12-4 to TRBJ2-7, with D hard to call. The CDR3 has 12 amino acids. Trimming shortened V by 1 base and J by 6 bases, and 7 bases separated the two germline ends. The CDR3 here is CASSLVSGEQYF. The CDR3 region has the DNA TGTGCCAGCAGTTTAGTCTCGGGCGAGCAGTACTTC.

This chain uses TRBV6-5 with TRBJ1-1; 10 nucleotides line up with TRBD1. This CDR3 has 14 residues. The V segment lost 5 bases and the J segment 4 bases; nucleotides outside the gene matches: 4. Germline V gene data show CDR1 as MNHEY and CDR2 as SVGAGI. The CDR3 DNA is TGTGCCAGCAGTCGACAGGGGGCACCCACTGAAGCTTTCTTT. It is translated as CASSRQGAPTEAFF.

In this sample, this clone turned up once. The chain employs TRBV5-4 and TRBJ2-3, with 8 bases lining up with TRBD2. This CDR3 is built from 18 residues. The germline gives CDR1 SGHNT, CDR2 YYREEE (reference sequence). The J segment lost 2 bases and the V segment lost 1 base, leaving 12 bases of the junction unmatched. For the CDR3, the DNA is TGTGCCAGCAGCTTGCAAGCGGGGGTAGGGTATATCACAGATACGCAGTATTTT. It yields the protein CASSLQAGVGYITDTQYF.

The chain couples TRBV19 to TRBJ2-2; possible D gene TRBD1, 6 bases. The CDR3 covers 14 residues. The V end was cut by 4 bases, the J end by 4 bases, with 10 bases between. Germline V CDR1 and CDR2: LNHDA, SQIVND (reference sequence). The DNA of the CDR3 is TGTGCCAGTAGTAACCGGGACATCACCGGGGAGCTGTTTTTT. Translated, it gives CASSNRDITGELFF.